This entry describes one T cell receptor beta chain. Its antigen is not identified. Several immunoSEQ 96-well plates shared each subset's DNA, each plate a replicate. Generated by immunoSEQ multiplex PCR, the TCRdb table keeps only in-frame clones and is missing some. Counted here are about 2 million clones, around 95% occurring once; the ten biggest clones make up 0.13%. The data belong to a study of shared clonotypes between healthy human individuals. General study results and limits: Four donors shared about 4.8% of their naive CD4 clonotypes. Generally, naive subsets (rather than memory subsets) showed larger estimated richness.

The study drew all its donors from Caucasian adults living in Nashville, Tennessee. The CDR3 is made up of 13 amino acids. Looked up from germline, CDR1 is GTSNPN and CDR2 is SVGIG (reference sequence). V was shortened by 3 bases and J by 13 bases, with 16 bases between the two germline ends. The source of this sequence is a man aged 18-30 years in good health. Sequencing used naive CD4+ T cells sorted from blood. Subset reported: CD45RA+ positively selected. The gene calls are TRBV30 and TRBJ1-6, with D hard to call. CDR3 protein: CAWRPSAGEPLHF. The CDR3 DNA reads TGTGCCTGGAGACCCTCCGCGGGTGAGCCCCTCCACTTT.